This TCR beta chain derives from a study of blood T cell repertoires in COVID-19. In the original workflow: Reference gene primer amplification gave nucleated cell count estimates. Profiling relied on immunoSEQ multiplex PCR, and the TCRdb table lists in-frame clones only, not all of them. The V and J calls and the clone size are those of that table, but D and trimming were determined from the DNA. The table shows 85,000 to 100,000 clones, with 70% to 85% occurring only once. The ends were cut back, 3 bases at V and 7 bases at J, with 27 bases in the middle. The CDR3 consists of 18 residues. Per the germline V gene, CDR1 is ENHRY and CDR2 is SYGVKD.

V is TRBV10-3 and J is TRBJ2-5, with TRBD1 as a possible D gene (7 bases). Source material: peripheral blood. The TCR sequence derives from a woman aged 55-70 years with acute or convalescent COVID-19. The CDR3 nucleotides read TGTGCCATCAGTGACCTCAAATACAGCCGGGGGACAGCGGGGACCCAGTACTTC. It translates to CAISDLKYSRGTAGTQYF.